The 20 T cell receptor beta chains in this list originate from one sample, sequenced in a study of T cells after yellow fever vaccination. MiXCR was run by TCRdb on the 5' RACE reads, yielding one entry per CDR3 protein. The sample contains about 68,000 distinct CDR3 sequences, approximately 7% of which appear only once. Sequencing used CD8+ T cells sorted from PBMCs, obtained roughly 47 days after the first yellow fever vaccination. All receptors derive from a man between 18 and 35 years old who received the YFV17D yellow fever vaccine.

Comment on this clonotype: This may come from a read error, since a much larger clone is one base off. The CDR3 here is CASSYSRDRGNNVQFF. In DNA, the CDR3 is TGTGCCAGCAGTTACTCCAGGGACAGGGGAAACAATGTGCAGTTCTTC. The chain couples TRBV6-2 or TRBV6-3 to TRBJ2-1; 10 bases map to TRBD1. Germline lookup yields CDR1 MNHEY and CDR2 SVGEGT. There are 16 residues in the CDR3.

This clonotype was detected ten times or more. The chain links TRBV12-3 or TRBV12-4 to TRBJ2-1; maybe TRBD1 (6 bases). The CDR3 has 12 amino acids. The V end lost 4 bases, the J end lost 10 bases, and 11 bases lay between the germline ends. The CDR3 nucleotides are TGTGCCAGCAGTTCCGTAAGGGGGGAGCAGTTCTTC. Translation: CASSSVRGEQFF.

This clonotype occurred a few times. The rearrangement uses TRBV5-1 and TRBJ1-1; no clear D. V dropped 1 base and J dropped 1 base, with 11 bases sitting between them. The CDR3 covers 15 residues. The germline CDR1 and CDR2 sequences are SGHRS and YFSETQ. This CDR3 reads CASSLWPDTNTEAFF. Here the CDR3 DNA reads TGCGCCAGCAGCTTGTGGCCGGATACGAACACTGAAGCTTTCTTT.

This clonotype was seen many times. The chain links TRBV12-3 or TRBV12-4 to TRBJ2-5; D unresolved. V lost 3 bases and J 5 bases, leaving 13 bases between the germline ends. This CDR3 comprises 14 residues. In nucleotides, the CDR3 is TGTGCCAGCAGTTTGCCCTCTGGGTTCGAGACCCAGTACTTC. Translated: CASSLPSGFETQYF.

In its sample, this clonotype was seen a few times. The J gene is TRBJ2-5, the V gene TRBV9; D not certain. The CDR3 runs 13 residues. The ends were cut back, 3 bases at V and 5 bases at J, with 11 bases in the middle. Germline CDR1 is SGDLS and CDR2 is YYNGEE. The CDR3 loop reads CASSDDGHETQYF. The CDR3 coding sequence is TGTGCCAGCAGCGACGACGGTCACGAGACCCAGTACTTC.

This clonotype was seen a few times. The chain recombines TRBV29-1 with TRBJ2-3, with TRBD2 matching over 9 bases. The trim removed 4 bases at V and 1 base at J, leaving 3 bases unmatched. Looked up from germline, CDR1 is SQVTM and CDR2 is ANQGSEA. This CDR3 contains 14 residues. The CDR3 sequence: CSVVERGGTDTQYF. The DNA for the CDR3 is TGCAGCGTTGTCGAGCGGGGGGGCACAGATACGCAGTATTTT.

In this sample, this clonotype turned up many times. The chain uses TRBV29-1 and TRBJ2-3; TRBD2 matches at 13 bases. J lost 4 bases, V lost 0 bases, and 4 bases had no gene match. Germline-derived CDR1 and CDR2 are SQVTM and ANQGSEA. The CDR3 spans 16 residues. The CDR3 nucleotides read TGCAGCGTTGAAGATCCCACTAGCGGGGGGGCAGATACGCAGTATTTT. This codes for CSVEDPTSGGADTQYF.

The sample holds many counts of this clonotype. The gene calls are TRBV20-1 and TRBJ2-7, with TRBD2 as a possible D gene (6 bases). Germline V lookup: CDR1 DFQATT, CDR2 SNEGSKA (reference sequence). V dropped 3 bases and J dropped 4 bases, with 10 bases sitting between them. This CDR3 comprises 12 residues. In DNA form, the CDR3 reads TGCAGTGCTAGTGCTGGGGGGTACGAGCAGTACTTC. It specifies CSASAGGYEQYF.

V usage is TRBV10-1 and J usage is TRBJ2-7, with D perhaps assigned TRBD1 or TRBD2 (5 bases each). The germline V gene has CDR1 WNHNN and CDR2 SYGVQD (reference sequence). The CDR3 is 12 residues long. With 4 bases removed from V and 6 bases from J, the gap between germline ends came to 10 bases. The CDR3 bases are TGCGCCAGCAGTGGGGGGTTTGGCGAGCAGTACTTC. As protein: CASSGGFGEQYF.

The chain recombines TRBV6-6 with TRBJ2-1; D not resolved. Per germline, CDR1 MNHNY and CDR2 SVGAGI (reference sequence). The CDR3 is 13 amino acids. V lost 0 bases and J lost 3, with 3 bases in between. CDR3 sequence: CASSYSNYNEQFF. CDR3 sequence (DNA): TGTGCCAGCAGTTACTCTAACTACAATGAGCAGTTCTTC.

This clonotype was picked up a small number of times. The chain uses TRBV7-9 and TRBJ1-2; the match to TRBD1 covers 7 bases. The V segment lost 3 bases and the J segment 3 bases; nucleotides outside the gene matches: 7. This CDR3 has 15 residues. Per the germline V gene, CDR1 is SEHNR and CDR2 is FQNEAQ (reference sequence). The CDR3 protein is CASSLWNRGDYGYTF. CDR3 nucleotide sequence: TGTGCCAGCAGCTTGTGGAACAGGGGTGACTATGGCTACACCTTC.

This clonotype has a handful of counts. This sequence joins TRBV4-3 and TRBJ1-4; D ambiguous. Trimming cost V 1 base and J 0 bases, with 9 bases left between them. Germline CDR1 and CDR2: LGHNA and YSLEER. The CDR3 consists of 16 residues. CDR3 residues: CASSQVSGSTNEKLFF. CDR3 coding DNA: TGCGCCAGCAGCCAAGTTAGCGGTTCAACTAATGAAAAACTGTTTTTT.

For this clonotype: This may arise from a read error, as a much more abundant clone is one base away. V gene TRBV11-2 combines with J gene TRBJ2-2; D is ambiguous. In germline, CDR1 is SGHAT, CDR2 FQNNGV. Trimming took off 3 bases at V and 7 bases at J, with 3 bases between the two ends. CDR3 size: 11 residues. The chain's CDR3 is CASSFYGELFF. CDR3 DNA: TGTGCCAGCAGCTTCTACGGGGAGCTGTTTTTT.

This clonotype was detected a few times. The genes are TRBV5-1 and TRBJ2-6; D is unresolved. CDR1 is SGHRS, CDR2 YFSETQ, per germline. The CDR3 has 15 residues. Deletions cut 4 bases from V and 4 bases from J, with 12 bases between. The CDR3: CASSPDPAGANVLTF. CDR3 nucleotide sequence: TGCGCCAGCAGCCCGGACCCGGCCGGGGCCAACGTCCTGACTTTC.

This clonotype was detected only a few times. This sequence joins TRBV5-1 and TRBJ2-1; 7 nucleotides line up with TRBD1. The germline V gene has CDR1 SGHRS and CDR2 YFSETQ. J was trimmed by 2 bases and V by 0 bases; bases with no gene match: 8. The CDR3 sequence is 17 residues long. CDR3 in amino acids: CASSLGGPGTAYNEQFF. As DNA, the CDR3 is TGCGCCAGCAGCTTGGGGGGGCCCGGGACAGCCTACAATGAGCAGTTCTTC.

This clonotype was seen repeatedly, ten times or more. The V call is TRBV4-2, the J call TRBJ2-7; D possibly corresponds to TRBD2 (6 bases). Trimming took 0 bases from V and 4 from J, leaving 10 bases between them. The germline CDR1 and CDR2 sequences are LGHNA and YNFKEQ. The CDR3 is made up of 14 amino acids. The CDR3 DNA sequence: TGTGCCAGCAGCCAAGAGCGGGGTGGTTACGAGCAGTACTTC. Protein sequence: CASSQERGGYEQYF.

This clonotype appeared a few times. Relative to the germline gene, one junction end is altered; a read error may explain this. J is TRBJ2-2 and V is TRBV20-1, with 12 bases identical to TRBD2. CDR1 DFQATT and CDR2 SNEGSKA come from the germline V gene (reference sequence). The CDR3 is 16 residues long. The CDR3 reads CCARMASGGDTGELFF. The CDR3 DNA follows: TGCTGTGCTAGGATGGCTAGCGGGGGGGACACCGGGGAGCTGTTTTTT.

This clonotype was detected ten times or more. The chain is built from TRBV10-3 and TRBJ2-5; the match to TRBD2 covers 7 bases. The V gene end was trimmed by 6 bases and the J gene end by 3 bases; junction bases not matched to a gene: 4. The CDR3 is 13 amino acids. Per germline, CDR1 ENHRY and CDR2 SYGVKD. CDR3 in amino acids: CAIRWEGKETQYF. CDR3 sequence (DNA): TGTGCCATCAGATGGGAGGGAAAAGAGACCCAGTACTTC.

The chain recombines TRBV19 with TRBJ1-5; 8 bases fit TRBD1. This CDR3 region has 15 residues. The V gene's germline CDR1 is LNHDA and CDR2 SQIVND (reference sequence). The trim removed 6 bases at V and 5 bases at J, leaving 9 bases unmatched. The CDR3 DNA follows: TGTGCCAGTAGCCTCCTCGGGACAGGTGATCAGCCCCAGCATTTT. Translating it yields CASSLLGTGDQPQHF.

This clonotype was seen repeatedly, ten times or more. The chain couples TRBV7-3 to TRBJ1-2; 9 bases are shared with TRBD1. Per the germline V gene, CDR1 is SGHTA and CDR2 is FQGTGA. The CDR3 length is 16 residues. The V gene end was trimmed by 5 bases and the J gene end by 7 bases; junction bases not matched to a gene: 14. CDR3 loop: CASSAPHGQGISGYTF. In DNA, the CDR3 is TGTGCCAGCAGCGCCCCACATGGACAGGGGATCAGTGGCTACACCTTC.